Sequencing of this T cell receptor (beta chain) was carried out in a study of read filtering for tumor transcriptome and immune sequencing (dated by TCRdb to the early 2020s). Regarding the complete study: The cohort had about 17 male and 14 female patients with a mean age of about 66 years, ranging from about 47 to 90. TCR repertoires obtained by targeted immune repertoire sequencing and by bulk whole-transcriptome sequencing performed on the same bone marrow samples were compared. After DNase treatment, whole-transcriptome libraries were prepared with the TruSeq RNA Access Library Prep Kit. Per sample, about 3.5 to 11 million TCR-region mapped reads were obtained with IR-seq, compared with only about 80 to 1273 with RNA-seq. One of the main goals was to work out a read-filtering strategy for immune repertoire data, in particular whether clonotypes backed by only a single read should be removed. By revised international staging, eight or nine patients were R-ISS I, 15 to 20 were R-ISS II and roughly 7 were R-ISS III. Study-wide conclusions, independent of this receptor: Compared with RNA-seq, IR-seq captured clonotypes at much greater depth and more reliably, and a smaller IR-seq throughput was enough to identify most of the shared clonotypes. The correlation between IR-seq and RNA-seq shared clonotype proportions was increased by removal of single-read clonotypes. Rather than purified T cells, the sorted CD138-negative fraction was a mixed bone marrow immune population. In IR-seq, around 85% of clonotypes but approximately 3.6% of total reads were represented by single-read clonotypes, whereas in RNA-seq, 74.6% of clonotypes and around 45% of reads were represented by single-read clonotypes.

Including the terminal cysteine and phenylalanine, the CDR3 comprises 15 residues. Only the CDR3 DNA stays, 45 bases, in frame from base 1. Sequences MNHEY (CDR1) and SVGAGI (CDR2) are obtained from the germline V gene. The trim is 5 bases for V and 5 bases for J, with a gap of 18 bases between the germline ends. Regarding this clonotype: Its antigen is still unknown. Nothing much larger sits one base from this clone, and base qualities are not available.

Every patient had bone marrow sampled at the time of active disease. Isolation of bone marrow mononuclear cells was performed by Ficoll-Hypaque density gradient centrifugation. Myeloma plasma cells were removed and CD138-negative cells were collected by negative selection after labeling with CD138 magnetic microbeads on a MACS separator. The purity of the isolated cells was checked by flow cytometry with CD138 antibodies on an Attune NxT. Total RNA was extracted with TRIzol reagent and quantified with a NanoDrop spectrophotometer. For each patient, the CD138-negative bone marrow sample underwent paired RNA-seq and IR-seq. TCR libraries were built from 400 to 450 ng RNA with the Immunoverse kit, using molecular barcoded adaptors covering alpha/delta and beta/gamma chains. TCR library preparation used the same RNA that went into transcriptome sequencing. An Illumina HiSeq 4000 with 2 x 150 cycles was used to sequence the TCR libraries. Processing in the source paper ran as follows. TCR reads were aligned to human V, D, J and C references and assembled into CDR3 clonotypes with MiXCR, including quality filtering and error correction. The tcR package in R was used to analyze clonotype counts and gene usage diversity. For inspection of raw mapping reads, RNA-seq reads were mapped by STAR aligner version 2.5.3a onto GRCh37 of the human genome. IR-seq fastq files were randomly downsampled with Seqtk 1.3 to test the effect of sequencing depth on detected clonotypes. TCRdb trimmed the raw reads at Q25, called clones with MiXCR and kept productive beta chains. CDR3 protein sequences are deduplicated, and each keeps its most common genes and DNA. These V and J calls derive from TCRdb rather than the authors' analysis. For this sample the table gives 50,000 to 65,000 distinct CDR3 sequences, of which roughly a fifth were detected only once. The leading ten clones occupy approximately 11% of the sample.

The chain is made from TRBV6-5 and TRBJ2-5; the D call is possibly TRBD1 or TRBD2, each sharing 5 bases. Sequenced: a population of CD138-negative cells sorted from bone marrow. In light of the paper, this sample's cell subset or site label describes: bone marrow mononuclear cells depleted of CD138+ plasma/myeloma cells by negative magnetic selection. The receptor was isolated from a donor older than 35 with multiple myeloma. The sequenced DNA is TGTGCCAGCAGTCAGTCCCGGGGCCCACCGGAGACCCAGTACTTC. Its amino acids are CASSQSRGPPETQYF.